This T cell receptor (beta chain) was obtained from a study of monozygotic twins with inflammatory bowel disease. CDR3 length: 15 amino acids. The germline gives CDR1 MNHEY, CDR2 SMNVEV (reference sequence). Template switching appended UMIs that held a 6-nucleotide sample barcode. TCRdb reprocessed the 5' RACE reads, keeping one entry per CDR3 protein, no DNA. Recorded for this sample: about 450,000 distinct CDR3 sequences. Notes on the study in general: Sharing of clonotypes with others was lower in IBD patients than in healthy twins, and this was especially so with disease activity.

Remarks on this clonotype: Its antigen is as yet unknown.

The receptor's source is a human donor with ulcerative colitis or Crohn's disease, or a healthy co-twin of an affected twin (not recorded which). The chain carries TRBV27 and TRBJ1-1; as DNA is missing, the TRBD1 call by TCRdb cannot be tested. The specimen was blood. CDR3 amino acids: CASSWTGDLNTEAFF.